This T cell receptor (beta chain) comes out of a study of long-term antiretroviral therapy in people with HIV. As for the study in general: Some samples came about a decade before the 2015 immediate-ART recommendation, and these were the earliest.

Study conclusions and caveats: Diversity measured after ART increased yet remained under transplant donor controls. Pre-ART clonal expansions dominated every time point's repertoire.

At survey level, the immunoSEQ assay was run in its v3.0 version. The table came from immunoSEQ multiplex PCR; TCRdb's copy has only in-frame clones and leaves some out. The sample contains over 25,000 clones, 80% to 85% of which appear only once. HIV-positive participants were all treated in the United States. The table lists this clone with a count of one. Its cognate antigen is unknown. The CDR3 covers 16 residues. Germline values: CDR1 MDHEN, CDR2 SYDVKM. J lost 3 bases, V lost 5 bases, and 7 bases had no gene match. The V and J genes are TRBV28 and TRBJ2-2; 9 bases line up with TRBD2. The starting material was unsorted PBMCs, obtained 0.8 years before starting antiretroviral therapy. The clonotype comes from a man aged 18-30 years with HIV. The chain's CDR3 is CASSPSGGRDTGELFF. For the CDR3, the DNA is TGTGCCAGCAGTCCCAGCGGGGGGCGGGACACCGGGGAGCTGTTTTTT.